This TCR beta chain was captured in a study of liver allograft versus peripheral blood T cells. The overall study: Peripheral blood of the recipients supplied T cell receptor repertoires that were compared with those in transplanted livers.

Each CDR3 protein gets one entry after TCRdb re-called the reads with MiXCR. The sample has 3,500 to 4,000 distinct CDR3 sequences; roughly 23% are singletons. Study-wide results and limits: Repertoires found inside liver allografts reportedly differed from T cell receptor repertoires in peripheral blood.

Concerning this clonotype itself: Its antigen is currently unknown.

From germline, CDR1 is DFQATT and CDR2 SNEGSKA (reference sequence). V was pared by 4 bases and J by 3 bases, with 5 bases of the junction left unmatched. The CDR3 runs to 13 residues. The receptor's source is a human patient who had a liver transplant. Some T cells may originate from the graft donor. The chain couples TRBV20-1 to TRBJ2-7; TRBD1 agrees at 8 bases. The CDR3 nucleotides are TGCAGTGCTATCGAACAGGGGGACTACGAGCAGTACTTC. Translating gives CSAIEQGDYEQYF.